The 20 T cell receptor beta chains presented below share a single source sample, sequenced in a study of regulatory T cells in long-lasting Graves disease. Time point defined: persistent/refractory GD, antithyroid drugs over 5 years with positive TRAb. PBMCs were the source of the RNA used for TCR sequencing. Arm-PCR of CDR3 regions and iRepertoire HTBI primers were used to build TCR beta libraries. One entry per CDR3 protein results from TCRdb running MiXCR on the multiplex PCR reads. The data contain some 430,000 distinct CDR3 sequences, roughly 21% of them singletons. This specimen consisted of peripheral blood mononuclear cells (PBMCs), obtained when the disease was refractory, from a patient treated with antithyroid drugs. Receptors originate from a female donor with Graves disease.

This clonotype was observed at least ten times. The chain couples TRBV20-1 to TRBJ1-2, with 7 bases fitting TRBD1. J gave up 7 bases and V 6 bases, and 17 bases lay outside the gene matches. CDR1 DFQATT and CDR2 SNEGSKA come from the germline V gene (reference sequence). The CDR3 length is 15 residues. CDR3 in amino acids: CSARLDTGARFGYTF. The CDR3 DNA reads TGCAGTGCCAGACTCGATACAGGGGCACGTTTTGGCTACACCTTC.

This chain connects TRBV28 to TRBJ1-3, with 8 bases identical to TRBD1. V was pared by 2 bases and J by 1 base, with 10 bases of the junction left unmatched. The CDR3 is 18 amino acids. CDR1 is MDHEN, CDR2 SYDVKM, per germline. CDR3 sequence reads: CASSLRAAGTGSGNTIYF. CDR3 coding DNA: TGTGCCAGCAGTTTACGGGCCGCCGGGACAGGATCTGGAAACACCATATATTTT.

CDR3 sequence reads: CASSYLKTSRGSGNTIYF. The CDR3 nucleotides are TGTGCCAGCAGTTACTTAAAAACATCCAGGGGCTCTGGAAACACCATATATTTT. The chain is built from TRBV6-5 and TRBJ1-3, with D possibly matching TRBD1 (6 bases). Looked up from germline, CDR1 is MNHEY and CDR2 is SVGAGI. CDR3 length: 18 residues. The V end was cut by 1 base, the J end by 0 bases, with 16 bases between.

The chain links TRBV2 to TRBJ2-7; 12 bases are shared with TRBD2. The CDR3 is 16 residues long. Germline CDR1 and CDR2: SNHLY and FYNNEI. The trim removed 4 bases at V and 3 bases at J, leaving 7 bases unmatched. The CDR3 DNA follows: TGTGCCAGCAGTGGAGCGGAGACTAGCGGGGGCTACGAGCAGTACTTC. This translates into CASSGAETSGGYEQYF.

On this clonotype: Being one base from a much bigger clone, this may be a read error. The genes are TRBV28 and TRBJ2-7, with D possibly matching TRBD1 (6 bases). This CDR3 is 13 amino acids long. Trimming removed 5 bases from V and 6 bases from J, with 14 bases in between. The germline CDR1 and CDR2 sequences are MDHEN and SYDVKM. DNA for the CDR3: TGTGCCAGCAGTCAAGGACAGTACTTCGAGCAGTACTTC. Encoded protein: CASSQGQYFEQYF.

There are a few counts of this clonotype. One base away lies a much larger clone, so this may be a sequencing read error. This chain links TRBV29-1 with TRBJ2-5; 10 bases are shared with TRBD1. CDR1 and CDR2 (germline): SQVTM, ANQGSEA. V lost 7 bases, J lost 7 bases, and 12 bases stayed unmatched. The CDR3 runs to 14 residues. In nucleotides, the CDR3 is TGCAGCGGTCCGGGACAGGGGAGTGGTGGGACCCAGTACTTC. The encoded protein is CSGPGQGSGGTQYF.

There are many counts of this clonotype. CDR3 sequence (DNA): TGTGCCAGCAGTGAGGGGGACACCGGGGAGCTGTTTTTT. This gives the protein CASSEGDTGELFF. The chain couples TRBV2 to TRBJ2-2; D is tentatively TRBD1 or TRBD2 (5 bases each). The V gene's germline CDR1 is SNHLY and CDR2 FYNNEI. The CDR3 runs to 13 residues. The germline V and J ends were trimmed by 3 bases and 3 bases, with 5 bases remaining between them.

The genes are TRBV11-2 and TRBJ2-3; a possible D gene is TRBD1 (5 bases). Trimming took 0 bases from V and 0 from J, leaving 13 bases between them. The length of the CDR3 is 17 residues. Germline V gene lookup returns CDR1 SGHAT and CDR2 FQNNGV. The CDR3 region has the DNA TGTGCCAGCAGCTTAGATGACAGAGTTCTCAGCACAGATACGCAGTATTTT. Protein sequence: CASSLDDRVLSTDTQYF.

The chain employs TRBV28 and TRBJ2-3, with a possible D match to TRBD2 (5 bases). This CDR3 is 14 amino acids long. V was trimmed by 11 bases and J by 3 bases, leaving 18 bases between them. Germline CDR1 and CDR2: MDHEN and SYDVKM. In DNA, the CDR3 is TGTGCCGGACTCGGTCGCCATAGTACAGATACGCAGTATTTT. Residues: CAGLGRHSTDTQYF.

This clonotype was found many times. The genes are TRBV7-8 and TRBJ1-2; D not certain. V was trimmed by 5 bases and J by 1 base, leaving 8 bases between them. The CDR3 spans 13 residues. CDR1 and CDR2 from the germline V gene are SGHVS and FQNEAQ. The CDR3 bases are TGTGCCAGCAGCGCCGGGAGTAACTATGGCTACACCTTC. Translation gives CASSAGSNYGYTF.

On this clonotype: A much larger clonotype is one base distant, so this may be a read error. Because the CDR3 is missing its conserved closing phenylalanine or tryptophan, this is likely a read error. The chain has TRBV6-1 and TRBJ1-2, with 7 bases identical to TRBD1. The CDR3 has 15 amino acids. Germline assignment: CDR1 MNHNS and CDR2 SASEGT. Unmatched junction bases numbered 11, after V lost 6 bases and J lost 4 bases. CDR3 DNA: TGTGCCAGCAGAAGTCCCGGGACAGTGTCCTATGGCTACACCCTC. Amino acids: CASRSPGTVSYGYTL.

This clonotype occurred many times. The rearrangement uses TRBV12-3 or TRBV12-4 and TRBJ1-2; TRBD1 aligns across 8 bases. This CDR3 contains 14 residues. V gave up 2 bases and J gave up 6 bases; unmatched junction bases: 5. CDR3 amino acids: CASSLQQGDHGYTF. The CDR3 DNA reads TGTGCCAGCAGTTTACAACAGGGGGACCATGGCTACACCTTC.

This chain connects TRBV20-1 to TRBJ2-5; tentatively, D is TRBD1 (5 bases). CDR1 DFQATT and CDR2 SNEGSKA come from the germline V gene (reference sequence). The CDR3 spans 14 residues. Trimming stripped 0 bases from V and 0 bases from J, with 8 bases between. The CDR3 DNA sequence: TGCAGTGCTAGAGATTACAGGTACCAAGAGACCCAGTACTTC. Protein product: CSARDYRYQETQYF.

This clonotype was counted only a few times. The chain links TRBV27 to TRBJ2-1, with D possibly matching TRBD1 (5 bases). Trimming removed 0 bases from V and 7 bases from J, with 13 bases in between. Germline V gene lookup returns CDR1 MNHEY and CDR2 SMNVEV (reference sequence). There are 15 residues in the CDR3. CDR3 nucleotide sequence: TGTGCCAGCAGTTTATCGGGGCTGATCTATAATGAGCAGTTCTTC. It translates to CASSLSGLIYNEQFF.

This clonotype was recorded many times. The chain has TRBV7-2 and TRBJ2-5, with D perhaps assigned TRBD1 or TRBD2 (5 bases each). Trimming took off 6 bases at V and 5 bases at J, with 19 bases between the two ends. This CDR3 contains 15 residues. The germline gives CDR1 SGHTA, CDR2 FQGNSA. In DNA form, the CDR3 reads TGTGCCAGCAGATCTAGGGTTTGGGGGATGGAGACCCAGTACTTC. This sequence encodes CASRSRVWGMETQYF.

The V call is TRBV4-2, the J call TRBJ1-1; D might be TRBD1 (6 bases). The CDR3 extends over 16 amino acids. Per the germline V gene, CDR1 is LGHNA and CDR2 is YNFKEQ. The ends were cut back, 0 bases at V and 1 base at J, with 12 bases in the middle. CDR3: CASSQDKTGGNTEAFF. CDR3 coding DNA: TGTGCCAGCAGCCAAGACAAGACAGGCGGGAACACTGAAGCTTTCTTT.

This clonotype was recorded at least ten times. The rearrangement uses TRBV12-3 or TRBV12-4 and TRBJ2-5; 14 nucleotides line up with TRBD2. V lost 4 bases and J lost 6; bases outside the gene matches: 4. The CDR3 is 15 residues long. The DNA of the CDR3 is TGTGCCAGCAGTTCTGGGACTAGCGGGGGTCAGACCCAGTACTTC. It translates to CASSSGTSGGQTQYF.

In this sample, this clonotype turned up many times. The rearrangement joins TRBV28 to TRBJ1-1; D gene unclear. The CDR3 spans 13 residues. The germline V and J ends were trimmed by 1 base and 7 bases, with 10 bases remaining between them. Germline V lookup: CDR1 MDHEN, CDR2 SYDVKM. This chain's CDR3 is CASSLFGQFEAFF. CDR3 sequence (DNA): TGTGCCAGCAGTTTATTCGGCCAGTTTGAAGCTTTCTTT.

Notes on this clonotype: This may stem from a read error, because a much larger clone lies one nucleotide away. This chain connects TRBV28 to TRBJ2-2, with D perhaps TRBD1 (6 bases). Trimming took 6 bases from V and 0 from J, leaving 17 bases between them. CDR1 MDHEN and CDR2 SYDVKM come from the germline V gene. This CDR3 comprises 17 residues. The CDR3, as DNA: TGTGCCAGCAGAAACCCGGCACAGGGCTCGAACACCGGGGAGCTGTTTTTT. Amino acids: CASRNPAQGSNTGELFF.

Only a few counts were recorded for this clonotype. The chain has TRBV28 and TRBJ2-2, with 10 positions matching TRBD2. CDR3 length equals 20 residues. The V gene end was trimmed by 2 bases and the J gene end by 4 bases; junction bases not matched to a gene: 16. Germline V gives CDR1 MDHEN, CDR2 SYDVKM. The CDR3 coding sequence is TGTGCCAGCAGTTTACTGGGGAGCGGGAGGGCCGGTTATGGCACCGGGGAGCTGTTTTTT. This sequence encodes CASSLLGSGRAGYGTGELFF.